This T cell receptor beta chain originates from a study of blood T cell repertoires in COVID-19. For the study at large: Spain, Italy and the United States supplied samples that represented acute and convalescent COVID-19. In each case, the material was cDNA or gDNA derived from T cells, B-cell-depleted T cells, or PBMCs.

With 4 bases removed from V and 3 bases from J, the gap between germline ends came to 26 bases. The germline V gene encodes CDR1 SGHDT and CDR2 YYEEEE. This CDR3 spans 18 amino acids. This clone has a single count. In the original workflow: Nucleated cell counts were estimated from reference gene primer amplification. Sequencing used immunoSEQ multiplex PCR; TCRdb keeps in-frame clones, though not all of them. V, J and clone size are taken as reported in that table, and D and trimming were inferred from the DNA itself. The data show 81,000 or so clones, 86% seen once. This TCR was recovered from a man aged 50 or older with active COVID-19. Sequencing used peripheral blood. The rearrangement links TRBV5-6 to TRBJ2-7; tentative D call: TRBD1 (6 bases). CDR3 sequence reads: CASSPGRQATKRGYEQYF. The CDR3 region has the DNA TGTGCCAGCAGCCCTGGGAGACAGGCGACTAAGAGAGGCTACGAGCAGTACTTC.